This passage covers 24 T cell receptor beta chains from one sample sequenced in a study of T cell clusters in autoimmune cytopenias. TRB rearrangements were amplified by touch-down multiplex PCR with mixed TRB-A/B primers. TCRdb reprocessed the multiplex PCR reads and reports one entry per CDR3 protein, with no DNA. Its table lists about 1,000 distinct CDR3 sequences. Each sample's input was around 270 ng genomic DNA, 30,000 to 45,000 genome equivalents. Sequencing was carried out using peripheral blood. The receptors come from a human donor with an autoimmune cytopenia, with autoimmune hepatitis or in good health (not recorded which).

The J gene is TRBJ2-7, the V gene TRBV7-2. CDR3 length: 13 amino acids. Germline-derived CDR1 and CDR2 are SGHTA and FQGNSA. The CDR3 reads CASSLADPYEQYF.

The chain couples TRBV10-1 to TRBJ2-1; TCRdb names TRBD2, which stays unverified in the absence of DNA. This CDR3 comprises 13 residues. Germline CDR1 reads WNHNN; CDR2 reads SYGVQD (reference sequence). The chain's CDR3 is CASTGTSGNEQFF.

The V gene is TRBV19, the J gene TRBJ2-1; TCRdb lists TRBD1, though no DNA is available to test this call. Germline loops: CDR1 LNHDA, CDR2 SQIVND (reference sequence). The CDR3 runs to 15 residues. This chain's CDR3 is CASSIRDESYNEQFF.

The chain employs TRBV28 and TRBJ2-1; absent DNA, TCRdb's TRBD2 call cannot be checked. Germline-derived CDR1 and CDR2 are MDHEN and SYDVKM. The CDR3 totals 17 residues. CDR3: CASSFVTSGRSYNEQFF.

This clonotype is classed as medium-sized by frequency. The chain's CDR3 is CASSALAGGTYNEQFF. The gene calls are TRBV7-2 and TRBJ2-1; the D call from TCRdb, TRBD2, cannot be confirmed without DNA. CDR1 and CDR2 (germline): SGHTA, FQGNSA. There are 16 residues in the CDR3. Filled out from reference TRBV7-2 and TRBJ2-1, the complete variable domain reads GAGVSQSPSNKVTEKGKDVELRCDPISGHTALYWYRQSLGQGLEFLIYFQGNSAPDKSGLPSDRFSAERTGGSVSTLTIQRTQQEDSAVYLCASSALAGGTYNEQFFGPGTRLTVL.

V usage is TRBV5-5 and J usage is TRBJ2-7; TCRdb returns TRBD2, unconfirmable since there is no DNA. The CDR3 consists of 14 residues. Germline CDR1 is SGHKS and CDR2 is YYEKEE (reference sequence). CDR3 protein: CASSTSQGPYEQYF.

The V and J genes are TRBV19 and TRBJ2-1. CDR1 LNHDA and CDR2 SQIVND come from the germline V gene (reference sequence). This CDR3 contains 13 residues. CDR3 region: CASSSRSYNEQFF.

This chain links TRBV7-2 with TRBJ2-5. There are 11 residues in the CDR3. Germline CDR1 reads SGHTA; CDR2 reads FQGNSA. CDR3 region: CASSPMETQYF.

The chain uses TRBV19 and TRBJ1-1. Germline loops: CDR1 LNHDA, CDR2 SQIVND (reference sequence). CDR3 length: 14 amino acids. The CDR3 is CASGRAGSGTEAFF.

The chain has TRBV19 and TRBJ2-7; TCRdb outputs TRBD2, but without DNA this stays unchecked. Germline loops: CDR1 LNHDA, CDR2 SQIVND (reference sequence). CDR3 length equals 17 residues. This CDR3 reads CASSMTRRAGGHYEQYF.

The V call is TRBV27, the J call TRBJ2-1; the D gene TCRdb calls, TRBD2, cannot be checked with no DNA. This CDR3 contains 14 residues. Germline lookup yields CDR1 MNHEY and CDR2 SMNVEV (reference sequence). CDR3 sequence reads: CASSLWLAGNEQFF.

This chain joins TRBV27 and TRBJ2-5. The CDR3 extends over 13 amino acids. The germline CDR1 and CDR2 sequences are MNHEY and SMNVEV (reference sequence). This CDR3 reads CASSHRWQETQYF.

This chain joins TRBV5-6 and TRBJ1-2. Germline V lookup: CDR1 SGHDT, CDR2 YYEEEE. The CDR3 consists of 14 residues. CDR3: CASSRGTVNYGYTF.

Measured by frequency, this clonotype is medium-sized. The rearrangement uses TRBV20-1 and TRBJ2-1; the D gene TCRdb calls, TRBD2, cannot be checked with no DNA. CDR1 DFQATT and CDR2 SNEGSKA come from the germline V gene (reference sequence). The length of the CDR3 is 15 residues. The CDR3 loop reads CSASPRLAGVNEQFF.

Considering frequency, this clonotype is medium-sized (0.01 to 0.1%). This CDR3 reads CSVDPEGPQFF. The J gene is TRBJ2-1, the V gene TRBV29-1; there is no DNA to check the TCRdb D call of TRBD2. The length of the CDR3 is 11 residues. From germline, CDR1 is SQVTM and CDR2 ANQGSEA.

This clonotype is labeled medium-sized based on frequency. The V gene is TRBV6-5, the J gene TRBJ2-1; TCRdb picks TRBD2, but there is no DNA to check that call. CDR3 size: 15 residues. Germline CDR1 MNHEY, CDR2 SVGAGI. Here the CDR3 reads CASSYGTSGSNEQFF.

Its frequency marks this clonotype as medium-sized. This chain uses TRBV7-2 with TRBJ2-5; no DNA is available, so the TRBD1 call from TCRdb remains unchecked. Germline CDR1 SGHTA, CDR2 FQGNSA. CDR3 size: 15 residues. The CDR3 spells CASSSQGSWAETQYF.

Judged by frequency, this clonotype is medium-sized. The chain joins TRBV6-5 to TRBJ2-7; as DNA is missing, the TRBD1 call by TCRdb cannot be tested. The CDR3 consists of 12 residues. From germline, CDR1 is MNHEY and CDR2 SVGAGI. CDR3 protein: CASSDRGYEQYF.

The chain joins TRBV9 to TRBJ1-6; TCRdb names TRBD1, which stays unverified in the absence of DNA. This CDR3 spans 15 amino acids. The germline CDR1 and CDR2 sequences are SGDLS and YYNGEE. The CDR3 loop is CASSEKGMRGSPLHF.

The chain recombines TRBV6-5 with TRBJ2-1; checking the TCRdb D call of TRBD2 is not possible without DNA. Germline values: CDR1 MNHEY, CDR2 SVGAGI. The CDR3 is 18 residues long. This CDR3 reads CASTPWLAQTASYNEQFF.

The J gene is TRBJ1-1, the V gene TRBV30. This CDR3 has 13 residues. CDR1 and CDR2 (germline): GTSNPN, SVGIG (reference sequence). The CDR3 here is CAWRAQSNTEAFF.

The chain joins TRBV19 to TRBJ2-7; TCRdb selects TRBD1, and the lack of DNA leaves this call unchecked. The CDR3 has 14 residues. Germline-derived CDR1 and CDR2 are LNHDA and SQIVND (reference sequence). The CDR3 loop reads CASSILDRATEQYF.

The rearrangement uses TRBV11-3 and TRBJ2-2; with no DNA, the TCRdb D assignment of TRBD1 cannot be verified. Germline V CDR1 and CDR2: SGHNT, YENEEA. The CDR3 extends over 15 amino acids. The chain's CDR3 is CASSSGTANTGELFF.

V is TRBV28 and J is TRBJ2-5; TCRdb's D call, TRBD1, is unchecked because there is no DNA. The V gene's germline CDR1 is MDHEN and CDR2 SYDVKM. CDR3 length: 16 amino acids. The CDR3 loop is CASSEVGVGIQETQYF.